This TCR beta chain was identified in a study of blood T cell repertoires in COVID-19. CDR1 and CDR2 (germline): SGHTA, FQGNSA. The CDR3 is 16 residues long. V shed 5 bases, J shed 1 base, and the junction held 6 bases outside the gene matches. Using immunoSEQ multiplex PCR, the repertoire was profiled, and TCRdb retains in-frame clones only, with some absent. The sample records approximately 300,000 clones, more than 90% being singletons. This sequence joins TRBV7-2 and TRBJ2-3; 10 bases agree with TRBD2. The sequence derives from a woman aged 30 to 39 who had been exposed to COVID-19. The specimen was PBMCs or T cells enriched from blood (not recorded which). The CDR3 nucleotides are TGTGCCAGCAGCACCCAAGCGGGGGGGCGCACAGATACGCAGTATTTT. The encoded protein is CASSTQAGGRTDTQYF.